This T cell receptor (beta chain) was captured in a study of T cells in Graves' hyperthyroidism and ophthalmopathy. What was amplified from RNA transcripts were TCR beta CDR3 regions. During a first-round RT-PCR of the TCR CDR3, the HTBI primer set was used. Using its own MiXCR run on the multiplex PCR reads, TCRdb lists one record per CDR3 protein. The sample yields more than 300,000 distinct CDR3 sequences, approximately 17% seen once. Each person with ophthalmopathy scored at least 3 on the Clinical Activity Score, reached NOSPECS grade 4 or higher, and had been ill under 3 months. Diagnostic decisions used clinical symptoms, serum thyroxine and TRAb, thyroid ultrasound and orbital computed tomography. An approximately 10 ml volume of fresh peripheral blood provided the PBMCs. The CDR3 loop spans 15 amino acids. CDR1 and CDR2 from the germline V gene are SNHLY and FYNNEI. V dropped 4 bases and J dropped 7; count of bases not matched to a gene: 7.

The receptor was isolated from a man between 18 and 35 years old with Graves' ophthalmopathy. The sample consisted of blood. The chain uses TRBV2 and TRBJ1-1, with 12 nucleotides matching TRBD1. The CDR3 DNA is TGTGCCAGCAGTGTCCAGCGGGACAGGGGGCTTGAAGCTTTCTTT. It yields the protein CASSVQRDRGLEAFF.